Presented here are 8 T cell receptor beta chains from one specimen sequenced in a study of siplizumab effects on memory and regulatory T cells. The table came from immunoSEQ multiplex PCR; TCRdb's copy has only in-frame clones and leaves some out. The sample includes about 97,000 clones, about 90% seen only once; the top ten take roughly 1%. The sample was CD4+ T cells sorted from blood. Receptor source: a human donor in good health.

V usage is TRBV18 and J usage is TRBJ1-2, with a tentative D call TRBD1 (5 bases). The length of the CDR3 is 13 residues. CDR1 and CDR2 from the germline V gene are KGHSH and LQKENI. Trimming took off 3 bases at V and 8 bases at J, with 13 bases between the two ends. The CDR3 protein is CASSPGAGYGYTF. In DNA form, the CDR3 reads TGTGCCAGCTCACCCGGCGCAGGGTACGGCTACACCTTC.

The V and J genes are TRBV7-8 and TRBJ2-5; D remains ambiguous. With the DNA end fitting TRBJ2-7 better, the J assignment may be wrong. CDR1 and CDR2 (germline): SGHVS, FQNEAQ. The CDR3 has 11 residues. CDR3 coding DNA: TGTGCCAGCAGCTTGAAGTACGAGCAGTACTTC. Protein sequence: CASSLKYEQYF.

This clone has a handful of counts. CDR3 nucleotides: TGTGCCAGCAGCACACCCTTGGTCCGAATGGAGCAGTTCTTC. Protein product: CASSTPLVRMEQFF. The chain employs TRBV5-4 and TRBJ2-1; D not resolved. This CDR3 region has 14 residues. Germline CDR1 reads SGHNT; CDR2 reads YYREEE (reference sequence). The V end was cut by 4 bases, the J end by 10 bases, with 18 bases between.

The chain has TRBV6-1 and TRBJ1-5; D gene uncertain. Trimming took 0 bases from V and 13 from J, leaving 10 bases between them. The CDR3 has 12 residues. Germline assignment: CDR1 MNHNS and CDR2 SASEGT. CDR3 DNA sequence: TGTGCCAGCAGTGAAGCGCGGGATCCGCAGCATTTT. This codes for CASSEARDPQHF.

V usage is TRBV7-6 and J usage is TRBJ1-1; D is ambiguous. Germline V lookup: CDR1 SGHVS, CDR2 FNYEAQ. Trimming took off 5 bases at V and 5 bases at J, with 15 bases between the two ends. The CDR3 is 14 residues long. The CDR3 here is CASSTSRVGTEAFF. CDR3 DNA: TGTGCCAGCAGCACCTCAAGAGTGGGGACTGAAGCTTTCTTT.

The rearrangement joins TRBV19 to TRBJ1-1; a weak D match, TRBD1 (6 bases). The germline gives CDR1 LNHDA, CDR2 SQIVND (reference sequence). V was trimmed by 7 bases and J by 9 bases, leaving 12 bases between them. This CDR3 has 11 residues. The CDR3 loop reads CASIETGKAFF. Here the CDR3 DNA reads TGTGCCAGTATTGAGACAGGAAAAGCTTTCTTT. Supplemented by reference TRBV19 and TRBJ1-1, the full variable domain reads DGGITQSPKYLFRKEGQNVTLSCEQNLNHDAMYWYRQDPGQGLRLIYYSQIVNDFQKGDIAEGYSVSREKKESFPLTVTSAQKNPTAFYLCASIETGKAFFGQGTRLTVV.

V usage is TRBV19 and J usage is TRBJ2-1; D gene uncertain. In germline, CDR1 is LNHDA, CDR2 SQIVND (reference sequence). This CDR3 is built from 11 residues. The V and J ends lost 8 bases and 8 bases respectively, with 10 bases between them. The CDR3 DNA reads as TGTGCCAGTGGGGAAGCAGATGAGCAGTTCTTC. Its translation is CASGEADEQFF.

The chain has TRBV11-1 and TRBJ2-1, with D tentatively TRBD2 (6 bases). Looked up from germline, CDR1 is SGHAT and CDR2 is FQDESV (reference sequence). This CDR3 comprises 15 residues. The V and J ends lost 6 bases and 8 bases respectively, with 20 bases between them. CDR3 in DNA: TGTGCCAGCAGGAAAAAGACTAGAAGGTCGGATGAGCAGTTCTTC. Its protein is CASRKKTRRSDEQFF. The whole variable domain, remainder taken from reference TRBV11-1 and TRBJ2-1, is EAEVAQSPRYKITEKSQAVAFWCDPISGHATLYWYRQILGQGPELLVQFQDESVVDDSQLPKDRFSAERLKGVDSTLKIQPAELGDSAMYLCASRKKTRRSDEQFFGPGTRLTVL.